Sequencing of this TCR beta chain was carried out in a study of CD8 T cells in ankylosing spondylitis. Overall study results and limits: Earlier work had already found some motif variants in reactive arthritis synovial fluid and blood. Within ankylosing spondylitis blood, a TCR beta motif made up of eight highly homologous variants appeared to be characteristic.

This CDR3 contains 12 residues. Germline V gene lookup returns CDR1 SGHTA and CDR2 FQGNSA. V shed 5 bases and J shed 10 bases, with 12 bases lying between them. Generation of TCR beta libraries employed quantitative 5'-RACE incorporating molecular barcodes. From the 5' RACE reads, TCRdb called clonotypes with MiXCR, one entry per CDR3 protein. Seen here are some 400,000 distinct CDR3 sequences, around 20% observed once, and the top ten hold about a sixth. Of note for this clonotype: Its matching antigen is unknown.

The material sequenced was blood, either unsorted or a sorted T cell fraction (not recorded which). The clonotype originates from a male donor with ankylosing spondylitis. The chain recombines TRBV7-2 with TRBJ2-1; D gene unclear. The CDR3 loop is CASSPSGGEQFF. CDR3 coding DNA: TGTGCCAGCAGCCCCTCCGGTGGAGAGCAGTTCTTC.